These 27 T cell receptor beta chains were all obtained from the same sample, sequenced in a study of cytomegalovirus exposure and HLA in healthy donors. PCR was performed using 60 Vbeta and 13 Jbeta primers. The repertoire was sequenced with immunoSEQ multiplex PCR; TCRdb's copy has only in-frame clones and lacks some. The table has about 200,000 clones, approximately 85% seen once; the top ten hold approximately 6.5%. Sequencing was done on a sample of PBMCs. The receptors here all came from a woman between 50 and 59 years old in good health and CMV-seropositive.

This clone was picked up a small number of times. The V and J genes are TRBV28 and TRBJ2-1; 14 nucleotides align to TRBD2. CDR1 and CDR2 (germline): MDHEN, SYDVKM. The V gene end was trimmed by 2 bases and the J gene end by 0 bases; junction bases not matched to a gene: 18. The CDR3 runs to 23 residues. CDR3 sequence reads: CASSLVFGWGLAGEGGSYNEQFF. The CDR3 bases are TGTGCCAGCAGTTTAGTGTTTGGGTGGGGACTAGCGGGAGAGGGAGGCTCCTACAATGAGCAGTTCTTC.

Concerning this clone: An end of the junction does not agree with germline; a read error may underlie this. The DNA for the CDR3 is TGTGCCAGCAACTTAGCCTCCAGATCCACCGGGGAGCTGTTTTTT. Protein: CASNLASRSTGELFF. The chain links TRBV7-2 to TRBJ2-2; D is ambiguous. Germline CDR1 is SGHTA and CDR2 is FQGNSA. This CDR3 has 15 residues.

This clone was seen only once. The V and J genes are TRBV4-3 and TRBJ2-1; 7 bases are shared with TRBD2. The junction had 10 bases not matched to a gene; V was cut back by 1 base and J by 7 bases. Germline assignment: CDR1 LGHNA and CDR2 YSLEER. The CDR3 sequence is 16 residues long. CDR3 amino acids: CASSQGASNGGNEQFF. The CDR3, as DNA: TGCGCCAGCAGCCAAGGGGCTAGCAACGGGGGGAATGAGCAGTTCTTC.

The V call is TRBV7-2, the J call TRBJ2-7, with D possibly being TRBD1 (6 bases). The germline CDR1 and CDR2 sequences are SGHTA and FQGNSA. V dropped 2 bases and J dropped 3 bases, with 14 bases sitting between them. The CDR3 is 15 residues long. The CDR3 loop reads CASSLTGTSYYEQYF. The CDR3 DNA follows: TGTGCCAGCAGCTTAACCGGGACATCTTACTACGAGCAGTACTTC.

On this clone: Other DNA sequences in the same sample also yield this CDR3. The V gene is TRBV7-8, the J gene TRBJ2-6; 7 bases align to TRBD1. This CDR3 is 19 amino acids long. Germline assignment: CDR1 SGHVS and CDR2 FQNEAQ. With 0 bases clipped from V and 0 bases from J, the junction kept 8 bases outside the gene matches. CDR3 in amino acids: CASSLALAGGSSGANVLTF. The CDR3 DNA reads as TGTGCCAGCAGCTTAGCGTTGGCAGGGGGTTCCTCTGGGGCCAACGTCCTGACTTTC.

J is TRBJ1-3 and V is TRBV11-1; D is undetermined. Germline CDR1 reads SGHAT; CDR2 reads FQDESV (reference sequence). Trimming cost V 0 bases and J 1 base, with 13 bases left between them. The CDR3 is 17 amino acids. CDR3 DNA: TGTGCCAGCAGCTTAGCGCCTGGCAGGACTTCTGGAAACACCATATATTTT. Encoded protein: CASSLAPGRTSGNTIYF.

The chain has TRBV28 and TRBJ1-1; TRBD1 might be the D (5 bases). The CDR3 is 15 residues long. Trimming stripped 5 bases from V and 2 bases from J, with 15 bases between. The germline gives CDR1 MDHEN, CDR2 SYDVKM. CDR3 sequence reads: CASSLLGADNTEAFF. The DNA of the CDR3 is TGTGCCAGCAGTCTCCTTGGGGCAGATAACACTGAAGCTTTCTTT. The complete variable domain, with remaining parts taken from reference TRBV28 and TRBJ1-1, reads DVKVTQSSRYLVKRTGEKVFLECVQDMDHENMFWYRQDPGLGLRLIYFSYDVKMKEKGDIPEGYSVSREKKERFSLILESASTNQTSMYLCASSLLGADNTEAFFGQGTRLTVV.

The chain has TRBV7-9 and TRBJ2-5; 13 bases fit TRBD2. The length of the CDR3 is 18 residues. Unmatched junction bases numbered 14, after V lost 5 bases and J lost 5 bases. The germline V gene encodes CDR1 SEHNR and CDR2 FQNEAQ (reference sequence). The CDR3 is CASSQGLAGIGVVETQYF. CDR3 in DNA: TGTGCCAGCAGCCAGGGACTAGCGGGGATCGGCGTCGTGGAGACCCAGTACTTC.

The chain uses TRBV4-3 and TRBJ2-1; weak D call: TRBD1 (5 bases). Germline CDR1 is LGHNA and CDR2 is YSLEER. Trimming cost V 0 bases and J 3 bases, with 12 bases left between them. CDR3 length equals 16 residues. CDR3 residues: CASSQDPGSNYNEQFF. The CDR3 nucleotides are TGCGCCAGCAGCCAAGATCCAGGGTCCAACTACAATGAGCAGTTCTTC.

In its sample, this clone was seen a few times. At one of its ends the junction is not consistent with the germline gene, which may arise from a read error. The J gene is TRBJ1-2, the V gene TRBV10-3, with D unclear. The germline V gene encodes CDR1 ENHRY and CDR2 SYGVKD. The CDR3 length is 13 residues. This chain's CDR3 is CASSYSAGSGYTF. In nucleotides, the CDR3 is TGTGCCAGCAGTTACTCTGCAGGTTCTGGCTACACCTTC.

With respect to this clone: The junction shows a germline mismatch at one end, possibly a read error. The rearrangement links TRBV2 to TRBJ1-5; tentative D call: TRBD1 (6 bases). Germline CDR1 and CDR2: SNHLY and FYNNEI. This CDR3 contains 15 residues. The CDR3 region has the DNA TGTGCCAGCAGTGAATTAACAGGGAGCAAACAGCCCCAGCATTTT. Translated: CASSELTGSKQPQHF.

The genes are TRBV5-4 and TRBJ2-2; unclear D gene. V was clipped by 0 bases and J by 2 bases, with 8 bases between them. Per the germline V gene, CDR1 is SGHNT and CDR2 is YYREEE (reference sequence). The CDR3 contains 15 residues. DNA of the CDR3: TGTGCCAGCAGCTTGGGACTTTCTAACACCGGGGAGCTGTTTTTT. This gives the protein CASSLGLSNTGELFF.

The chain uses TRBV21-1 and TRBJ2-7; the table assigns TRBD1, which was not confirmed against the DNA. TRBV21-1 is a pseudogene. There are 17 residues in the CDR3. The CDR3 loop reads CASSGWDGTGGEDEQYF. The CDR3 DNA follows: TGTGCCAGCAGCGGATGGGACGGGACAGGGGGGGAGGACGAGCAGTACTTC.

The chain couples TRBV28 to TRBJ2-7; D gene unclear. The CDR3 loop spans 13 amino acids. V lost 6 bases, J lost 6 bases, and 15 bases lay in between. Germline CDR1 reads MDHEN; CDR2 reads SYDVKM. The CDR3 loop is CASRPPTLSEQYF. In DNA form, the CDR3 reads TGTGCCAGCAGGCCCCCAACCCTAAGCGAGCAGTACTTC.

The J gene is TRBJ2-7, the V gene TRBV28; 13 nucleotides agree with TRBD2. The ends lost 6 bases at V and 3 bases at J; junction bases unmatched: 14. Per germline, CDR1 MDHEN and CDR2 SYDVKM. The CDR3 is 18 residues long. CDR3 sequence reads: CASRYRLLAGGSHYEQYF. CDR3 nucleotide sequence: TGTGCCAGCAGGTACCGGCTACTAGCGGGAGGGTCCCACTACGAGCAGTACTTC.

CDR3: CSAHDATSYEQYF. The CDR3 nucleotides read TGCAGCGCTCACGATGCTACCTCCTACGAGCAGTACTTC. The chain joins TRBV29-1 to TRBJ2-5; no clear D. The end of the DNA is better explained by TRBJ2-7, so the J call may be wrong. Germline assignment: CDR1 SQVTM and CDR2 ANQGSEA. CDR3 length: 13 amino acids.

The chain links TRBV10-3 to TRBJ1-6; possibly TRBD1 for D (6 bases). The CDR3 spans 13 residues. The germline CDR1 and CDR2 sequences are ENHRY and SYGVKD. V was trimmed by 5 bases and J by 10 bases, leaving 12 bases between them. The CDR3 DNA sequence: TGTGCCATCAGTTGGGACATCGCGTCACCCCTCCACTTT. Its translation is CAISWDIASPLHF.

This clone was seen once. J is TRBJ1-1 and V is TRBV2; 10 bases fit TRBD1. This CDR3 region has 14 residues. Germline assignment: CDR1 SNHLY and CDR2 FYNNEI. V lost 4 bases, J lost 6 bases, and 5 bases stayed unmatched. The DNA for the CDR3 is TGTGCCAGCAGTGTCCGGGACAGGGGTGCTGAAGCTTTCTTT. The encoded protein is CASSVRDRGAEAFF.

The chain links TRBV6-6 to TRBJ2-5; 14 positions agree with TRBD2. V dropped 5 bases and J dropped 5; count of bases not matched to a gene: 4. The germline gives CDR1 MNHNY, CDR2 SVGAGI (reference sequence). The CDR3 is 15 amino acids. CDR3 sequence reads: CASSGLAGGGETQYF. DNA for the CDR3: TGTGCCAGCAGTGGACTAGCGGGGGGCGGGGAGACCCAGTACTTC.

The rearrangement links TRBV28 to TRBJ2-1; D remains unclear. The CDR3 sequence is 13 residues long. The V and J ends lost 6 bases and 8 bases respectively, with 14 bases between them. The V gene's germline CDR1 is MDHEN and CDR2 SYDVKM. CDR3: CASRIRPEDEQFF. In nucleotides, the CDR3 is TGTGCCAGCAGAATTAGACCCGAGGATGAGCAGTTCTTC.

The chain is built from TRBV2 and TRBJ1-1; maybe TRBD1 (5 bases). CDR3 length equals 13 residues. Trimming removed 5 bases from V and 1 base from J, with 8 bases in between. The germline gives CDR1 SNHLY, CDR2 FYNNEI. The CDR3 protein is CASSTDRNTEAFF. The DNA for the CDR3 is TGTGCCAGCAGTACCGACAGGAACACTGAAGCTTTCTTT.

The rearrangement joins TRBV5-1 to TRBJ1-1; possible D gene TRBD1, 5 bases. V dropped 3 bases and J dropped 5 bases, with 17 bases sitting between them. Germline values: CDR1 SGHRS, CDR2 YFSETQ. CDR3 length: 15 amino acids. The DNA of the CDR3 is TGCGCCAGCAGCTGGGGGGGGGAGGGAGGGACTGAAGCTTTCTTT. Its protein product is CASSWGGEGGTEAFF.

V and J are TRBV27 and TRBJ2-5, with 8 bases that match TRBD2. This CDR3 region has 14 residues. V was clipped by 5 bases and J by 4 bases; unmatched bases: 6. In germline, CDR1 is MNHEY, CDR2 SMNVEV (reference sequence). The CDR3: CASSRSGTPETQYF. The CDR3 coding sequence is TGTGCCAGCAGTCGTAGCGGGACCCCAGAGACCCAGTACTTC.

The CDR3 loop reads CASGNSGNIQYF. CDR3 DNA: TGCGCCTCCGGGAACAGTGGAAACATTCAGTACTTC. The genes are TRBV10-1 and TRBJ2-4, with D tentatively TRBD2 (5 bases). The ends were cut back, 11 bases at V and 6 bases at J, with 14 bases in the middle. Germline values: CDR1 WNHNN, CDR2 SYGVQD (reference sequence). CDR3 length: 12 residues.

This chain joins TRBV7-3 and TRBJ2-1, with 11 bases identical to TRBD2. Germline V gene sequence: CDR1 SGHTA, CDR2 FQGTGA. The CDR3 extends over 16 amino acids. With V trimmed by 5 bases and J by 4 bases, 7 bases remained unmatched. The CDR3 DNA reads TGTGCCAGCAGCCGAGGTGGGACTAGCGGATACAATGAGCAGTTCTTC. Translating it yields CASSRGGTSGYNEQFF.

This clone has more than one count but fewer than ten. The rearrangement joins TRBV5-5 to TRBJ1-6; D gene ambiguous. Germline CDR1 SGHKS, CDR2 YYEKEE (reference sequence). Trimming shortened V by 3 bases and J by 8 bases, and 12 bases separated the two germline ends. The CDR3 has 14 amino acids. CDR3 protein: CASSSTTLYSPLHF. Here the CDR3 DNA reads TGTGCCAGCAGCTCGACGACTCTATATTCACCCCTCCACTTT.

The chain couples TRBV7-8 to TRBJ2-7; a weak D match, TRBD1 (5 bases). In germline, CDR1 is SGHVS, CDR2 FQNEAQ. CDR3 length equals 16 residues. V lost 2 bases and J 4 bases, leaving 18 bases between the germline ends. The CDR3 DNA is TGTGCCAGCAGCTTAAGGTCGGCAGGGTCTCGGTACGAGCAGTACTTC. Residues: CASSLRSAGSRYEQYF.